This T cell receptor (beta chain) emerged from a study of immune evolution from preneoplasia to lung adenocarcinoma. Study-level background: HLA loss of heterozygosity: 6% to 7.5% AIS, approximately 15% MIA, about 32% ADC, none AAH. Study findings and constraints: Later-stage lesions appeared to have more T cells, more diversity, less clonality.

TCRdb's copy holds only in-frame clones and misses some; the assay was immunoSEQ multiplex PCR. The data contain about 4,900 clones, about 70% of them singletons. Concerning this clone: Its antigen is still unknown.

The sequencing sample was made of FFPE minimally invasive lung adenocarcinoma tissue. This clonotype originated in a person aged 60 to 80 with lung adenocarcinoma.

This CDR3 is CAWTEQNTEAFF. CDR3 DNA sequence: TGTGCCTGGACTGAACAGAACACTGAAGCTTTCTTT. The rearrangement links TRBV30 to TRBJ1-1; no clear D gene. Germline lookup yields CDR1 GTSNPN and CDR2 SVGIG (reference sequence). V lost 4 bases and J lost 1, with 7 bases in between. This CDR3 is 12 amino acids long.